There are many counts of the clone carrying this T cell receptor (beta chain). At one end the junction does not follow the germline gene, possibly because of a read error. Germline CDR1 reads SSHAT; CDR2 reads FNYEAQ (reference sequence). The CDR3 covers 14 residues. This specimen belongs to a study of neurological immune-mediated disorders. The yield of each sequencing run was over 170 million TCR-beta sequences from 15-18 subjects. TCRdb recomputed calls from the 5' RACE reads with MiXCR, one row per CDR3 protein. The data show 39,000 or so distinct CDR3 sequences, about 4.4% seen once. This sequence originates from a man younger than 35 in good health. Material: CD4+ T cells from blood. This rearrangement joins TRBV7-7 to TRBJ2-1; 8 bases are shared with TRBD1. The CDR3 DNA is TGTGCTAGCAGCCCCTCGACAGGGGACAATGAGCAGTTCTTC. It translates to CASSPSTGDNEQFF.